These 20 T cell receptor beta chains were sequenced from one sample in a study of yellow fever vaccine responses in identical twins. TCRdb recomputed calls from the RT-PCR reads with MiXCR, one row per CDR3 protein. The profile shows 4,500 or so distinct CDR3 sequences, approximately 85% of them singletons. This sample comprised T cells from blood (PBMCs), unsorted or a sorted subset (not recorded which), obtained before or after yellow fever vaccination (not recorded which). The receptors here all came from a woman aged 18-29 years who received the yellow fever vaccine.

V gene TRBV28 combines with J gene TRBJ1-5, with D uncertain. The CDR3 loop spans 15 amino acids. The germline gives CDR1 MDHEN, CDR2 SYDVKM. The V gene lost 3 bases and the J gene lost 0 bases, with 9 bases spanning the gap. The CDR3 bases are TGTGCCAGCAGTTTTTGGGGAGATAGCAATCAGCCCCAGCATTTT. This sequence encodes CASSFWGDSNQPQHF.

This clonotype was found once. J is TRBJ2-7 and V is TRBV19; no clear D gene. With 7 bases removed from V and 2 bases from J, the gap between germline ends came to 12 bases. Germline V gene lookup returns CDR1 LNHDA and CDR2 SQIVND (reference sequence). This CDR3 spans 13 amino acids. The CDR3, as DNA: TGTGCCAGTACTCCGACACCAACCTACGAGCAGTACTTC. Amino acid sequence: CASTPTPTYEQYF.

This clonotype was recorded only once. The gene calls are TRBV11-3 and TRBJ2-7, with TRBD2 as a possible D gene (5 bases). Trimming left V 0 bases short and J 1 base short, with 10 bases between. CDR3 length: 15 residues. Germline-derived CDR1 and CDR2 are SGHNT and YENEEA. The CDR3 nucleotides read TGTGCCAGCAGCTTAGACGGAAGAGGGTCCTACGAGCAGTACTTC. Translation gives CASSLDGRGSYEQYF.

V usage is TRBV29-1 and J usage is TRBJ2-1; D not resolved. Germline CDR1 reads SQVTM; CDR2 reads ANQGSEA. This CDR3 contains 12 residues. The germline V and J ends were trimmed by 1 base and 7 bases, with 8 bases remaining between them. CDR3 sequence (DNA): TGCAGCGTTGAAGTGTCGAATAATGAGCAGTTCTTC. Protein sequence: CSVEVSNNEQFF.

V gene TRBV5-6 combines with J gene TRBJ1-2, with D tentatively TRBD1 (5 bases). This CDR3 is built from 16 residues. Germline V CDR1 and CDR2: SGHDT, YYEEEE. V gave up 4 bases and J gave up 7 bases, with 23 bases separating them. The CDR3 region has the DNA TGTGCCAGCAGCCCCGGGTTGGGGACCTTGAGTGTTGGCTACACCTTC. Translated, it gives CASSPGLGTLSVGYTF.

CDR3 region: CSVVGTIPDTQYF. In DNA, the CDR3 is TGCAGCGTTGTGGGGACTATCCCAGATACGCAGTATTTT. The chain links TRBV29-1 to TRBJ2-3, with TRBD2 matching over 7 bases. The V segment lost 4 bases and the J segment 4 bases; nucleotides outside the gene matches: 5. The CDR3 has 13 amino acids. Germline V gene sequence: CDR1 SQVTM, CDR2 ANQGSEA.

The chain combines TRBV11-2 with TRBJ2-3; D unresolved. The V and J ends lost 3 bases and 5 bases respectively, with 3 bases between them. Germline lookup yields CDR1 SGHAT and CDR2 FQNNGV. The CDR3 loop spans 11 amino acids. CDR3 region: CASSFEDTQYF. The CDR3 DNA reads TGTGCCAGCAGCTTCGAAGATACGCAGTATTTT. Together with reference TRBV11-2 and TRBJ2-3, the CDR3 gives the full variable domain: EAGVAQSPRYKIIEKRQSVAFWCNPISGHATLYWYQQILGQGPKLLIQFQNNGVVDDSQLPKDRFSAERLKGVDSTLKIQPAKLEDSAVYLCASSFEDTQYFGPGTRLTVL.

This chain uses TRBV6-4 with TRBJ2-7; weak D call: TRBD1 (6 bases). CDR3 length: 13 residues. The germline CDR1 and CDR2 sequences are MRHNA and SNTAGT. Trimming shortened V by 4 bases and J by 4 bases, and 11 bases separated the two germline ends. The DNA for the CDR3 is TGTGCCAGCAGTGCCTCAGGGGAATACGAGCAGTACTTC. This gives the protein CASSASGEYEQYF.

This clonotype was seen more than once but under ten times. The V gene is TRBV21-1, the J gene TRBJ1-5; the table's D call of TRBD1 was not tested on the DNA. TRBV21-1 is a pseudogene. This CDR3 has 12 amino acids. This chain's CDR3 is CARDRGTQPQHF. CDR3 sequence (DNA): TGTGCCAGGGACAGGGGGACTCAGCCCCAGCATTTT.

This clonotype has just one count. A junction boundary mismatches the germline segment, possibly from a read error. The chain carries TRBV14 and TRBJ2-1; 7 positions agree with TRBD2. CDR1 and CDR2 (germline): SGHDN, FVKESK. CDR3 length: 15 amino acids. CDR3 protein: CASSLGRQSYNEQIF. CDR3 coding DNA: TGTGCCAGCAGCCTCGGGAGGCAGTCCTACAATGAGCAGATCTTC.

The rearrangement uses TRBV30 and TRBJ1-1; 7 nucleotides align to TRBD1. The germline CDR1 and CDR2 sequences are GTSNPN and SVGIG (reference sequence). This CDR3 has 15 residues. J lost 0 bases, V lost 2 bases, and 6 bases had no gene match. CDR3 region: CAWSTPGQLNTEAFF. CDR3 coding DNA: TGTGCCTGGAGTACACCGGGACAGCTGAACACTGAAGCTTTCTTT.

The V gene is TRBV11-3, the J gene TRBJ2-1, with D unresolved. Germline CDR1 reads SGHNT; CDR2 reads YENEEA. This CDR3 region has 13 residues. V lost 1 base and J lost 9, with 10 bases in between. CDR3 protein: CASSLVGNTEQFF. For the CDR3, the DNA is TGTGCCAGCAGCTTAGTGGGGAATACTGAGCAGTTCTTC.

The chain uses TRBV5-4 and TRBJ2-7; D may correspond to TRBD1 or TRBD2 (5 bases each). V was shortened by 4 bases and J by 0 bases, with 11 bases between the two germline ends. The CDR3 is made up of 14 amino acids. Germline loops: CDR1 SGHNT, CDR2 YYREEE (reference sequence). In DNA, the CDR3 is TGTGCCAGCAGCATCCGGGACGGCTCCTACGAGCAGTACTTC. It specifies CASSIRDGSYEQYF. The full variable domain, with the rest looked up from reference TRBV5-4 and TRBJ2-7, is ETGVTQSPTHLIKTRGQQVTLRCSSQSGHNTVSWYQQALGQGPQFIFQYYREEENGRGNFPPRFSGLQFPNYSSELNVNALELDDSALYLCASSIRDGSYEQYFGPGTRLTVT.

The gene calls are TRBV29-1 and TRBJ1-1; D possibly corresponds to TRBD1 (5 bases). With 6 bases removed from V and 4 bases from J, the gap between germline ends came to 18 bases. The CDR3 extends over 14 amino acids. Looked up from germline, CDR1 is SQVTM and CDR2 is ANQGSEA. For the CDR3, the DNA is TGCAGCGTCATGAGGGGCTTGGAGGGCACTGAAGCTTTCTTT. Translating it yields CSVMRGLEGTEAFF.

The chain joins TRBV5-1 to TRBJ2-2; 10 bases fit TRBD2. There are 15 residues in the CDR3. The germline V gene has CDR1 SGHRS and CDR2 YFSETQ. J gave up 5 bases and V 3 bases, and 4 bases lay outside the gene matches. CDR3 nucleotide sequence: TGCGCCAGCAGCTCCGATAGCGGGAGGACCGGGGAGCTGTTTTTT. Its translation is CASSSDSGRTGELFF.

The V gene is TRBV29-1, the J gene TRBJ2-7; the D is unclear. Trimming cost V 4 bases and J 4 bases, with 17 bases left between them. This CDR3 has 14 amino acids. Germline V gives CDR1 SQVTM, CDR2 ANQGSEA. The CDR3 DNA reads as TGCAGCGTTGTTTCCGGTGATAGCATGTACGAGCAGTACTTC. As protein: CSVVSGDSMYEQYF.

This clonotype was observed once. The V gene is TRBV2, the J gene TRBJ2-2; 8 bases agree with TRBD1. V lost 7 bases to trimming and J lost 4 bases; unmatched junction nucleotides: 5. Germline CDR1 is SNHLY and CDR2 is FYNNEI. The CDR3 has 14 amino acids. CDR3 DNA: TGTGCCAGCACTAGGGACAGGAGCACCGGGGAGCTGTTTTTT. It yields the protein CASTRDRSTGELFF.

V usage is TRBV29-1 and J usage is TRBJ1-2, with TRBD1 as a possible D gene (5 bases). The V end was cut by 5 bases, the J end by 0 bases, with 16 bases between. Germline V gene data show CDR1 as SQVTM and CDR2 as ANQGSEA. The CDR3 spans 15 residues. CDR3 amino acids: CSVPHVGATNYGYTF. The DNA of the CDR3 is TGCAGCGTTCCCCACGTAGGGGCCACTAACTATGGCTACACCTTC.

The chain couples TRBV11-3 to TRBJ2-5, with D perhaps matching TRBD1 (5 bases). Trimming removed 7 bases at V and 8 bases at J, with 14 bases between. Per germline, CDR1 SGHNT and CDR2 YENEEA. This CDR3 region has 12 residues. The CDR3 DNA follows: TGTGCCAGCACCGAAACCCAGGGTACCCAGTACTTC. This gives the protein CASTETQGTQYF.

The rearrangement uses TRBV2 and TRBJ2-7, with 7 bases aligning to TRBD1. Germline V gene data show CDR1 as SNHLY and CDR2 as FYNNEI. V dropped 5 bases and J dropped 4; count of bases not matched to a gene: 11. The CDR3 length is 15 residues. The chain's CDR3 is CASSRRQGNEYEQYF. CDR3 DNA sequence: TGTGCCAGCAGTCGCCGACAGGGAAACGAGTACGAGCAGTACTTC.